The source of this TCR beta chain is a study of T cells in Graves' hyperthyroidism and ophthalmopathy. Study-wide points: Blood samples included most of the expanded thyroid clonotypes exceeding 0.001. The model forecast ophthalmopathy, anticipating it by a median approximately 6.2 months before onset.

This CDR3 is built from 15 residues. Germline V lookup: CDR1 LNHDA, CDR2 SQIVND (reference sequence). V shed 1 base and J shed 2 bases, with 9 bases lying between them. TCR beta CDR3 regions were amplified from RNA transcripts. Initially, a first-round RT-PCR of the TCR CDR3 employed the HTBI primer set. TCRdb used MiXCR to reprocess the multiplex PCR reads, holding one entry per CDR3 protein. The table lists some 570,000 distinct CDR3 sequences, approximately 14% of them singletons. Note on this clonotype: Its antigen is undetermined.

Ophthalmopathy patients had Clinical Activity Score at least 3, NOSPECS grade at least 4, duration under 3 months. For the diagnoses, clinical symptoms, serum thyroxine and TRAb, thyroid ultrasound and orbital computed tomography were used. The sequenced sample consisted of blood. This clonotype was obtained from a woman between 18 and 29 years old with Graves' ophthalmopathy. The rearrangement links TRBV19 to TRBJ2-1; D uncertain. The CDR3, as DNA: TGTGCCAGTAGTATAGGGCTACCAACCTACAATGAGCAGTTCTTC. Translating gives CASSIGLPTYNEQFF.